This is a list of T cell receptor beta chains from one sample in a study of blood T cell repertoires in COVID-19. Generated by immunoSEQ multiplex PCR, the TCRdb table keeps only in-frame clones and is missing some. The sample contains roughly 410,000 clones, roughly 90% of which appear only once. The sample taken for sequencing was peripheral blood. The source of these receptors is a man aged 35 to 55 with acute or convalescent COVID-19. The CDR3 runs from the conserved cysteine through the conserved F or W. The order of the fields is clone size, J gene, V gene, CDR3 length, D gene, CDR3 protein, CDR3 DNA. D genes are given only for firm matches. Size is omitted from some rows. Given values are once, few, many or a class for expanded clones.

size: once; J: TRBJ1-4; V: TRBV3-1/TRBV3-2; length: 15; D: NA; CDR3: CASSQEQATNEKLFF; DNA: TGTGCCAGCAGCCAAGAACAAGCAACTAATGAAAAACTGTTTTTT
size: NA; J: TRBJ2-7; V: TRBV14; length: 15; D: TRBD1; CDR3: CASSLRTGGWGEQYF; DNA: TGTGCCAGCAGCCTACGGACAGGGGGCTGGGGCGAGCAGTACTTC
size: NA; J: TRBJ1-1; V: TRBV6-1; length: 12; D: NA; CDR3: CASSYGGTEAFF; DNA: TGTGCCAGCAGTTATGGGGGGACTGAAGCTTTCTTT
size: NA; J: TRBJ2-5; V: TRBV4-1; length: 15; D: TRBD1; CDR3: CASSQEGRGPETQYF; DNA: TGCGCCAGCAGCCAAGAGGGCAGGGGGCCAGAGACCCAGTACTTC
size: NA; J: TRBJ1-2; V: TRBV6-2/TRBV6-3; length: 12; D: NA; CDR3: CASSYNRGGYTF; DNA: TGTGCCAGCAGTTACAATCGAGGGGGCTACACCTTC
size: NA; J: TRBJ1-4; V: TRBV19; length: 14; D: TRBD1; CDR3: CASSNRDRLEKLFF; DNA: TGTGCCAGTAGTAACCGGGACAGGCTTGAAAAACTGTTTTTT
size: NA; J: TRBJ2-3; V: TRBV7-2; length: 13; D: TRBD1; CDR3: CASSLTGGDTQYF; DNA: TGTGCCAGCAGTCTGACAGGGGGCGATACGCAGTATTTT
size: NA; J: TRBJ2-7; V: TRBV2; length: 15; D: NA; CDR3: CASSEFGGNSYEQYF; DNA: TGTGCCAGCAGTGAATTTGGGGGCAACTCCTACGAGCAGTACTTC
size: NA; J: TRBJ1-4; V: TRBV5-1; length: 14; D: TRBD1; CDR3: CASSSRGPEEKLFF; DNA: TGCGCCAGCAGCTCCAGGGGGCCAGAAGAAAAACTGTTTTTT
size: NA; J: TRBJ2-2; V: TRBV4-1; length: 13; D: NA; CDR3: CASSQGQTGELFF; DNA: TGCGCCAGCAGCCAAGGACAGACCGGGGAGCTGTTTTTT
size: NA; J: TRBJ1-5; V: TRBV5-1; length: 15; D: NA; CDR3: CASSFDPSAGQPQHF; DNA: TGCGCCAGCAGCTTCGACCCAAGTGCAGGTCAGCCCCAGCATTTT
size: few; J: TRBJ1-5; V: TRBV6-6; length: 15; D: TRBD1; CDR3: CASSPDREGKQPQHF; DNA: TGTGCCAGCAGCCCCGACAGGGAAGGGAAGCAGCCCCAGCATTTT
size: NA; J: TRBJ1-1; V: TRBV9; length: 14; D: NA; CDR3: CASGGQHMNTEAFF; DNA: TGTGCCAGCGGAGGACAGCACATGAACACTGAAGCTTTCTTT
size: NA; J: TRBJ2-7; V: TRBV5-4; length: 14; D: TRBD1; CDR3: CASSYRDRGHEQYF; DNA: TGTGCCAGCAGCTACCGGGACAGGGGTCACGAGCAGTACTTC
size: NA; J: TRBJ1-1; V: TRBV7-9; length: 14; D: TRBD1; CDR3: CASSSGTGNTEAFF; DNA: TGTGCCAGCAGCTCGGGGACAGGGAATACTGAAGCTTTCTTT
size: NA; J: TRBJ2-7; V: TRBV6-5; length: 15; D: TRBD1; CDR3: CASSSQQGAGYEQYF; DNA: TGTGCCAGCAGTTCCCAACAGGGGGCGGGCTACGAGCAGTACTTC
size: NA; J: TRBJ2-2; V: TRBV7-9; length: 16; D: NA; CDR3: CASSLDSWSNTGELFF; DNA: TGTGCCAGCAGCTTAGACAGCTGGTCAAACACCGGGGAGCTGTTTTTT
size: NA; J: TRBJ1-2; V: TRBV25-1; length: 13; D: NA; CDR3: CASSAGTGTGYTF; DNA: TGTGCCAGCAGCGCCGGGACCGGGACTGGGTACACCTTC
size: NA; J: TRBJ1-2; V: TRBV5-4; length: 15; D: TRBD1; CDR3: CASSLEAGGVYGYTF; DNA: TGTGCCAGCAGCTTGGAGGCAGGGGGCGTGTATGGCTACACCTTC
size: once; J: TRBJ1-6; V: TRBV7-9; length: 17; D: NA; CDR3: CASSSEKSSSYNSPLHF; DNA: TGTGCCAGCAGCTCTGAAAAGTCCAGCTCCTATAATTCACCCCTCCACTTT
size: NA; J: TRBJ2-5; V: TRBV7-3; length: 15; D: NA; CDR3: CASSPLGGGVETQYF; DNA: TGTGCCAGCAGCCCCCTGGGGGGGGGCGTGGAGACCCAGTACTTC
size: NA; J: TRBJ1-6; V: TRBV7-9; length: 12; D: NA; CDR3: CASSFGYSPLHF; DNA: TGTGCCAGCAGCTTTGGCTATTCACCCCTCCACTTT
size: NA; J: TRBJ2-7; V: TRBV28; length: 14; D: NA; CDR3: CASSLWGRPYEQYF; DNA: TGTGCCAGCAGTTTATGGGGGAGGCCCTACGAGCAGTACTTC
size: NA; J: TRBJ2-7; V: TRBV7-9; length: 12; D: NA; CDR3: CASSLGGREQYF; DNA: TGTGCCAGCAGCTTAGGAGGGCGCGAGCAGTACTTC
size: NA; J: TRBJ2-2; V: TRBV3-1/TRBV3-2; length: 12; D: NA; CDR3: CATTGGTGELFF; DNA: TGTGCCACCACCGGGGGCACCGGGGAGCTGTTTTTT
size: NA; J: TRBJ1-5; V: TRBV28; length: 15; D: NA; CDR3: CASTIQRTPIGPQHF; DNA: TGTGCCAGCACCATCCAGCGGACCCCTATAGGGCCCCAGCATTTT
size: NA; J: TRBJ2-7; V: TRBV5-1; length: 14; D: NA; CDR3: CASSLAGSSYEQYF; DNA: TGCGCCAGCAGCTTGGCCGGGAGCTCCTACGAGCAGTACTTC